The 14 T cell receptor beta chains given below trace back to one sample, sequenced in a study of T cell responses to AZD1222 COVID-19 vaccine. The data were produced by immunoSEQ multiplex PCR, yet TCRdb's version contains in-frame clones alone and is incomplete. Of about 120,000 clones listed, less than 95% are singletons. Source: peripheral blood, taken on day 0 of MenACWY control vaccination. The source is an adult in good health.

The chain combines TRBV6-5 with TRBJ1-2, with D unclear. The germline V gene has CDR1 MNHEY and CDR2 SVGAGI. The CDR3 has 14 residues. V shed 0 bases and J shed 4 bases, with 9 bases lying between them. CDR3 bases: TGTGCCAGCAGTTACTCGGGAACCCTCTATGGCTACACCTTC. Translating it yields CASSYSGTLYGYTF.

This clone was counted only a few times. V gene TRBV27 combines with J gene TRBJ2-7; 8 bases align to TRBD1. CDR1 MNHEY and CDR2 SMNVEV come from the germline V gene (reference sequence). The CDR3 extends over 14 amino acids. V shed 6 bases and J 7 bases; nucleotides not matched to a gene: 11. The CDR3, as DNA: TGTGCCAGCAGGACGGGACAGGCTAACAAAGAGCAGTACTTC. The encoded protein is CASRTGQANKEQYF.

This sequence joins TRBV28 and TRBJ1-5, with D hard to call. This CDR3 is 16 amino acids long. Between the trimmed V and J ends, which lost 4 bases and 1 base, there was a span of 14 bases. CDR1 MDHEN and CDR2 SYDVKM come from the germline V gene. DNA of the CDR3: TGTGCCAGCAGTTCCAAGTCGTGGTTAAGCAATCAGCCCCAGCATTTT. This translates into CASSSKSWLSNQPQHF.

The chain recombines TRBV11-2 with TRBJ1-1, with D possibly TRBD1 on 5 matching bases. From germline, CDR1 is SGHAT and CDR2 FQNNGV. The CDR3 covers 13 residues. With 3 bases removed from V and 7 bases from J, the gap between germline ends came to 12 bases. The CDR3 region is CASSFQGLGEAFF. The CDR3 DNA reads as TGTGCCAGCAGCTTCCAGGGACTCGGTGAAGCTTTCTTT.

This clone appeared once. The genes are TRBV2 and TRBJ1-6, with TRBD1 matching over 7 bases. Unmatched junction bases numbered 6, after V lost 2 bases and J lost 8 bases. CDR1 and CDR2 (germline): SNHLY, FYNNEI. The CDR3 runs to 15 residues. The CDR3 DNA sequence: TGTGCCAGCAGTGAACGACAGGGAAGACATTCACCCCTCCACTTT. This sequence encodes CASSERQGRHSPLHF.

CDR3 sequence (DNA): TGTGCCAGCAGTGAACGACAGAGCCCAGATACGCAGTATTTT. It codes for CASSERQSPDTQYF. The V gene is TRBV6-1, the J gene TRBJ2-3; TRBD1 is a possible D gene (5 bases). Looked up from germline, CDR1 is MNHNS and CDR2 is SASEGT. The CDR3 contains 14 residues. V dropped 2 bases and J dropped 4 bases, with 10 bases sitting between them.

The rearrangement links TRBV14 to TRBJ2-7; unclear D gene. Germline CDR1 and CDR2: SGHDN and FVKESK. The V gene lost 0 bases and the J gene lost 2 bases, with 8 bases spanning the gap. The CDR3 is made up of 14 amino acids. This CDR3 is CASSQERGAYEQYV. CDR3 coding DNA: TGTGCCAGCAGCCAAGAACGCGGAGCCTACGAGCAGTACGTC.

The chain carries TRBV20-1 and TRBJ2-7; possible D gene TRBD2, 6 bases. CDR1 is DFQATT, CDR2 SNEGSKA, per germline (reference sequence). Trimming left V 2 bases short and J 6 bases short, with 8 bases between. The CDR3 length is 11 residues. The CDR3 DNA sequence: TGCAGTGCTAGATCCGGGGGCGAGCAGTACTTC. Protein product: CSARSGGEQYF.

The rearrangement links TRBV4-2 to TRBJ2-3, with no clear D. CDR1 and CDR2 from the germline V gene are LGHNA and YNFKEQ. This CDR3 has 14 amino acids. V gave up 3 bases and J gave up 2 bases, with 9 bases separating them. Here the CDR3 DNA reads TGTGCCAGCAGCCACCCAGCCCTCACAGATACGCAGTATTTT. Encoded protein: CASSHPALTDTQYF.

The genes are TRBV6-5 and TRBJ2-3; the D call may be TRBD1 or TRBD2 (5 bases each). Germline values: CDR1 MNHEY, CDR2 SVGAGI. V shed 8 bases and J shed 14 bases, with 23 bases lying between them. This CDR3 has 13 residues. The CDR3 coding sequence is TGTGCCAGCGGGTCGGGACCTCTAGCAGATCCGTATTTT. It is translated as CASGSGPLADPYF.

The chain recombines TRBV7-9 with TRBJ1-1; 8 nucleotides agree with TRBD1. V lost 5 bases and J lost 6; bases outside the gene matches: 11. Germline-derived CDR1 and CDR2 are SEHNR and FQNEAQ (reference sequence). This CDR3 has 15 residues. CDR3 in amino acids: CASSRQGPNGAEAFF. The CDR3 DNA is TGTGCCAGCAGCCGACAGGGGCCGAACGGGGCTGAAGCTTTCTTT.

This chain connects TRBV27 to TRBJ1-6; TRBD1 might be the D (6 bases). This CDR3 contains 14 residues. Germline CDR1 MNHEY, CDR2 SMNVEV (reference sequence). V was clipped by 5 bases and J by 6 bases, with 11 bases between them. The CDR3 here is CASSQDRPNSPLHF. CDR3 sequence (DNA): TGTGCCAGCAGTCAGGACAGACCTAATTCACCCCTCCACTTT.

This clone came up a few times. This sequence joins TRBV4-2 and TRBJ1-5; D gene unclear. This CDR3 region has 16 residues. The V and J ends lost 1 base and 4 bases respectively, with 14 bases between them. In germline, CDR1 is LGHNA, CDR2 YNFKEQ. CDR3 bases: TGTGCCAGCAGCCAAGGAGGGAGTATTCCAAATCAGCCCCAGCATTTT. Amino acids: CASSQGGSIPNQPQHF.

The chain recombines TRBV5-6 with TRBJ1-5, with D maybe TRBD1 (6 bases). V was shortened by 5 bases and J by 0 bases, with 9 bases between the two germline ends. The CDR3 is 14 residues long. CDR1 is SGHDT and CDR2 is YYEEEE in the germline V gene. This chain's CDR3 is CASSGQNSNQPQHF. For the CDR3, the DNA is TGTGCCAGCAGTGGACAGAATAGCAATCAGCCCCAGCATTTT.